The 32 T cell receptor beta chains given below trace back to one sample, sequenced in a study of shared clonotypes between healthy human individuals. TCRdb keeps only in-frame clones here, not all; method: immunoSEQ multiplex PCR. Seen here are 2 million to 2.5 million clones, over 85% observed once, and the top ten hold approximately 1.2%. Selected positively for CCR7 and CD45RO-negative, naive CD8 cells excluded terminally differentiated effector memory CD45RA+ cells. Sequenced material: naive CD8+ T cells sorted from blood. These receptors were taken from a man aged 18-30 years in good health.

The chain carries TRBV29-1 and TRBJ2-1; tentatively, D is TRBD1 (5 bases). CDR3 length equals 10 residues. CDR1 and CDR2 from the germline V gene are SQVTM and ANQGSEA. V dropped 6 bases and J dropped 5 bases, with 5 bases sitting between them. CDR3 region: CSVQDNEQFF. The DNA of the CDR3 is TGCAGCGTACAGGACAATGAGCAGTTCTTC.

This chain connects TRBV7-8 to TRBJ2-5; 7 positions match TRBD1. V dropped 2 bases and J dropped 1; count of bases not matched to a gene: 7. The CDR3 length is 16 residues. Germline V gene data show CDR1 as SGHVS and CDR2 as FQNEAQ. CDR3 sequence: CASSLTPGTAQETQYF. For the CDR3, the DNA is TGTGCCAGCAGCTTAACCCCCGGGACAGCCCAAGAGACCCAGTACTTC. Complete variable domain (other parts from reference TRBV7-8 and TRBJ2-5): GAGVSQSPRYKVAKRGQDVALRCDPISGHVSLFWYQQALGQGPEFLTYFQNEAQLDKSGLPSDRFFAERPEGSVSTLKIQRTQQEDSAVYLCASSLTPGTAQETQYFGPGTRLLVL.

The CDR3 sequence: CASSPSPGEETQYF. CDR3 sequence (DNA): TGTGCCAGCAGCCCATCCCCGGGGGAAGAGACCCAGTACTTC. This sequence joins TRBV7-6 and TRBJ2-5; possible D gene TRBD2, 6 bases. The CDR3 contains 14 residues. Germline CDR1 is SGHVS and CDR2 is FNYEAQ. The V and J ends lost 5 bases and 3 bases respectively, with 13 bases between them. The full variable domain, completed using reference TRBV7-6 and TRBJ2-5, is GAGVSQSPRYKVTKRGQDVALRCDPISGHVSLYWYRQALGQGPEFLTYFNYEAQQDKSGLPNDRFSAERPEGSISTLTIQRTEQRDSAMYRCASSPSPGEETQYFGPGTRLLVL.

The gene calls are TRBV4-1 and TRBJ2-7, with 9 bases identical to TRBD1. V gave up 2 bases and J gave up 2 bases; unmatched junction bases: 4. The CDR3 has 15 amino acids. Per germline, CDR1 MGHRA and CDR2 YSYEKL. This chain's CDR3 is CASSQRQGVTYEQYF. As DNA, the CDR3 is TGCGCCAGCAGCCAAAGACAGGGGGTCACCTACGAGCAGTACTTC.

The chain is built from TRBV11-2 and TRBJ2-7; no definite D call. V was cut by 5 bases and J by 3 bases, with 11 bases left in between. The CDR3 extends over 13 amino acids. Germline V gives CDR1 SGHAT, CDR2 FQNNGV. CDR3 residues: CASSPLGFYEQYF. CDR3 nucleotides: TGTGCCAGCAGCCCCCTGGGGTTCTACGAGCAGTACTTC. The variable domain in full, completed from reference TRBV11-2 and TRBJ2-7, reads EAGVAQSPRYKIIEKRQSVAFWCNPISGHATLYWYQQILGQGPKLLIQFQNNGVVDDSQLPKDRFSAERLKGVDSTLKIQPAKLEDSAVYLCASSPLGFYEQYFGPGTRLTVT.

The V gene is TRBV5-4, the J gene TRBJ1-4; a possible D gene is TRBD1 (6 bases). Germline V gene lookup returns CDR1 SGHNT and CDR2 YYREEE (reference sequence). Between the trimmed V and J ends, which lost 4 bases and 3 bases, there was a span of 13 bases. This CDR3 is built from 15 residues. CDR3 residues: CASSEGTLPNEKLFF. CDR3 DNA: TGTGCCAGCAGCGAAGGGACACTCCCTAATGAAAAACTGTTTTTT.

V usage is TRBV27 and J usage is TRBJ1-1, with TRBD1 as a possible D gene (6 bases). The CDR3 runs to 15 residues. V was trimmed by 1 base and J by 2 bases, leaving 11 bases between them. Germline CDR1 reads MNHEY; CDR2 reads SMNVEV (reference sequence). DNA for the CDR3: TGTGCCAGCAGTTTATTGTGGGGGCCCAACACTGAAGCTTTCTTT. It codes for CASSLLWGPNTEAFF.

The chain combines TRBV21-1 with TRBJ2-5; the D call of TRBD2 is as the table states it, not checked on the DNA. TRBV21-1 is an annotated pseudogene. The CDR3 has 16 amino acids. CDR3 in amino acids: CASSKRKREGQETQYF. CDR3 in DNA: TGTGCCAGCAGCAAAAGGAAGCGGGAGGGCCAGGAGACCCAGTACTTC.

The chain is built from TRBV7-9 and TRBJ2-1; TRBD2 agrees at 7 bases. The CDR3 extends over 15 amino acids. From germline, CDR1 is SEHNR and CDR2 FQNEAQ (reference sequence). Trimming cost V 1 base and J 5 bases; bases outside gene matches: 5. CDR3 in DNA: TGTGCCAGCAGCTTAGGGGGACTACCACACAATGAGCAGTTCTTC. Its protein product is CASSLGGLPHNEQFF. The variable domain in full, with the rest retrieved from reference TRBV7-9 and TRBJ2-1, is DTGVSQNPRHKITKRGQNVTFRCDPISEHNRLYWYRQTLGQGPEFLTYFQNEAQLEKSRLLSDRFSAERPKGSFSTLEIQRTEQGDSAMYLCASSLGGLPHNEQFFGPGTRLTVL.

The J gene is TRBJ1-4, the V gene TRBV6-5; D perhaps matches TRBD1 (6 bases). This CDR3 region has 15 residues. The V end lost 7 bases, the J end lost 8 bases, and 20 bases lay between the germline ends. Germline CDR1 is MNHEY and CDR2 is SVGAGI. This CDR3 is CASTAMGAGNEKLFF. The CDR3, as DNA: TGTGCCAGCACCGCAATGGGGGCAGGGAACGAAAAACTGTTTTTT.

This CDR3 is CAISESGGAEDYGYTF. CDR3 in DNA: TGTGCCATCAGTGAGTCGGGAGGGGCCGAGGACTATGGCTACACCTTC. The chain carries TRBV10-3 and TRBJ1-2; D possibly corresponds to TRBD1 (5 bases). Germline loops: CDR1 ENHRY, CDR2 SYGVKD. With 0 bases removed from V and 3 bases from J, the gap between germline ends came to 14 bases. The CDR3 covers 16 residues.

This sequence joins TRBV27 and TRBJ2-2; a weak D match, TRBD2 (6 bases). Germline CDR1 and CDR2: MNHEY and SMNVEV (reference sequence). This CDR3 is built from 15 residues. Trimming pared 3 bases from V and 4 bases from J, leaving 12 bases between. CDR3 loop: CASSFIAEGTGELFF. Here the CDR3 DNA reads TGTGCCAGCAGTTTCATAGCGGAGGGCACCGGGGAGCTGTTTTTT.

This sequence joins TRBV19 and TRBJ1-2, with D possibly being TRBD1 (6 bases). CDR3 length: 16 residues. V lost 4 bases and J 6 bases, leaving 21 bases between the germline ends. Germline V gives CDR1 LNHDA, CDR2 SQIVND (reference sequence). The CDR3 region has the DNA TGTGCCAGTAGTACCACCGCGTCGGGGGCGGGCGATGGCTACACCTTC. Translating it yields CASSTTASGAGDGYTF.

This chain links TRBV28 with TRBJ1-4; D ambiguous. Germline-derived CDR1 and CDR2 are MDHEN and SYDVKM. The CDR3 runs 15 residues. Trimming removed 2 bases from V and 7 bases from J, with 14 bases in between. CDR3 sequence (DNA): TGTGCCAGCAGTTTACGAGGGATCCTGGCTGAAAAACTGTTTTTT. Amino acid sequence: CASSLRGILAEKLFF.

The gene calls are TRBV11-2 and TRBJ2-7; TRBD2 matches 7 bases. Trimming cost V 1 base and J 4 bases; bases outside gene matches: 7. The CDR3 covers 15 residues. CDR1 is SGHAT, CDR2 FQNNGV, per germline. The CDR3: CASSLGGGSQYEQYF. The DNA of the CDR3 is TGTGCCAGCAGCTTAGGCGGCGGGAGTCAGTACGAGCAGTACTTC.

The gene calls are TRBV6-1 and TRBJ2-5; TRBD2 aligns across 10 bases. In germline, CDR1 is MNHNS, CDR2 SASEGT. V shed 3 bases and J 7 bases; nucleotides not matched to a gene: 5. The CDR3 has 14 amino acids. The CDR3 region has the DNA TGTGCCAGCAGTGATCCGAGCGGGAGGGGGACCCAGTACTTC. It translates to CASSDPSGRGTQYF.

This chain joins TRBV11-2 and TRBJ2-1; D gene ambiguous. V lost 5 bases and J 7 bases, leaving 15 bases between the germline ends. The CDR3 is 14 residues long. Germline assignment: CDR1 SGHAT and CDR2 FQNNGV. The CDR3 sequence: CASSLRVRLNEQFF. The CDR3 bases are TGTGCCAGCAGCCTTAGAGTCAGATTAAATGAGCAGTTCTTC.

This chain joins TRBV5-4 and TRBJ2-3; 11 bases fit TRBD2. The length of the CDR3 is 15 residues. V gave up 3 bases and J gave up 4 bases; unmatched junction bases: 4. The germline CDR1 and CDR2 sequences are SGHNT and YYREEE (reference sequence). The CDR3 DNA is TGTGCCAGCAGCTGGGTAGCGGGGGGGTCAGATACGCAGTATTTT. It specifies CASSWVAGGSDTQYF.

Here the CDR3 reads CASSLDLGPYEQYF. Here the CDR3 DNA reads TGTGCCAGCAGCTTGGACTTGGGGCCCTACGAGCAGTACTTC. The chain links TRBV5-5 to TRBJ2-7, with D possibly TRBD1 on 5 matching bases. Between the trimmed V and J ends, which lost 0 bases and 2 bases, there was a span of 9 bases. The CDR3 has 14 residues. Germline loops: CDR1 SGHKS, CDR2 YYEKEE (reference sequence). Full variable domain (remainder filled in from reference TRBV5-5 and TRBJ2-7): DAGVTQSPTHLIKTRGQQVTLRCSPISGHKSVSWYQQVLGQGPQFIFQYYEKEERGRGNFPDRFSARQFPNYSSELNVNALLLGDSALYLCASSLDLGPYEQYFGPGTRLTVT.

The chain carries TRBV2 and TRBJ2-3; D may be TRBD1 or TRBD2 (5 bases each). Germline values: CDR1 SNHLY, CDR2 FYNNEI. This CDR3 comprises 15 residues. Trimming took 7 bases from V and 2 from J, leaving 16 bases between them. DNA of the CDR3: TGTGCCAGCATAAGGGACCCAGGATCCACAGATACGCAGTATTTT. It encodes CASIRDPGSTDTQYF. The full variable domain, rest sourced from reference TRBV2 and TRBJ2-3, is EPEVTQTPSHQVTQMGQEVILRCVPISNHLYFYWYRQILGQKVEFLVSFYNNEISEKSEIFDDQFSVERPDGSNFTLKIRSTKLEDSAMYFCASIRDPGSTDTQYFGPGTRLTVL.

This clone was recorded only once. The V call is TRBV2, the J call TRBJ2-2, with unresolved D. V lost 3 bases and J lost 5, with 19 bases in between. The length of the CDR3 is 17 residues. CDR1 and CDR2 (germline): SNHLY, FYNNEI. CDR3 in DNA: TGTGCCAGCAGTGATCCCGAGCCTACGCTCGGGACCGGGGAGCTGTTTTTT. It translates to CASSDPEPTLGTGELFF.

This chain uses TRBV19 with TRBJ2-1; a possible D gene is TRBD1 (6 bases). CDR1 is LNHDA and CDR2 is SQIVND in the germline V gene (reference sequence). V was pared by 6 bases and J by 6 bases, with 9 bases between. The CDR3 is 12 amino acids. The CDR3 region has the DNA TGTGCCAGTAGACAGGGTTCCAATGAGCAGTTCTTC. Translated, it gives CASRQGSNEQFF. The full variable domain, completed using reference TRBV19 and TRBJ2-1, is DGGITQSPKYLFRKEGQNVTLSCEQNLNHDAMYWYRQDPGQGLRLIYYSQIVNDFQKGDIAEGYSVSREKKESFPLTVTSAQKNPTAFYLCASRQGSNEQFFGPGTRLTVL.

The rearrangement links TRBV4-3 to TRBJ2-1, with a tentative D call TRBD1 (5 bases). The CDR3 length is 16 residues. CDR1 and CDR2 (germline): LGHNA, YSLEER. V lost 0 bases to trimming and J lost 2 bases, with 11 bases between them. CDR3 coding DNA: TGCGCCAGCAGCCAAGATGGCAGGGAAACCTACAATGAGCAGTTCTTC. Translated, it gives CASSQDGRETYNEQFF.

The rearrangement uses TRBV7-6 and TRBJ2-7; unclear D gene. The CDR3 is 15 residues long. Germline assignment: CDR1 SGHVS and CDR2 FNYEAQ. V shed 1 base and J shed 3 bases, with 13 bases lying between them. CDR3 nucleotide sequence: TGTGCCAGCAGCTTAGGGGGTGTAGGAGACTACGAGCAGTACTTC. Translated, it gives CASSLGGVGDYEQYF.

As regards this clone: Distinct nucleotide sequences in the sample also encode this CDR3. The chain links TRBV7-9 to TRBJ2-5; D possibly corresponds to TRBD2 (5 bases). Trimming pared 5 bases from V and 0 bases from J, leaving 10 bases between. Per the germline V gene, CDR1 is SEHNR and CDR2 is FQNEAQ (reference sequence). This CDR3 has 14 residues. CDR3 protein: CASSLSGNQETQYF. In nucleotides, the CDR3 is TGTGCCAGCAGCCTGTCCGGGAACCAAGAGACCCAGTACTTC. Drawing the rest from reference TRBV7-9 and TRBJ2-5, the complete variable domain is DTGVSQNPRHKITKRGQNVTFRCDPISEHNRLYWYRQTLGQGPEFLTYFQNEAQLEKSRLLSDRFSAERPKGSFSTLEIQRTEQGDSAMYLCASSLSGNQETQYFGPGTRLLVL.

This sequence joins TRBV7-2 and TRBJ2-3; D unclear. The V and J ends lost 2 bases and 3 bases respectively, with 15 bases between them. This CDR3 contains 16 residues. The germline CDR1 and CDR2 sequences are SGHTA and FQGNSA. The CDR3 nucleotides read TGTGCCAGCAGCTTATATTTAAGGGTGGGGACAGATACGCAGTATTTT. Its protein is CASSLYLRVGTDTQYF.

The rearrangement uses TRBV27 and TRBJ2-5; D might be TRBD2 (7 bases). V gave up 4 bases and J gave up 5 bases, with 14 bases separating them. Germline CDR1 and CDR2: MNHEY and SMNVEV (reference sequence). This CDR3 has 14 amino acids. This chain's CDR3 is CASSWSGGLETQYF. The CDR3 DNA reads TGTGCCAGCAGTTGGTCGGGGGGCTTGGAGACCCAGTACTTC.

This sequence joins TRBV6-5 and TRBJ2-3; D may be TRBD1 (6 bases). This CDR3 contains 14 residues. The germline V gene encodes CDR1 MNHEY and CDR2 SVGAGI. V was cut by 2 bases and J by 2 bases, with 8 bases left in between. The CDR3 sequence is CASSYGTNTDTQYF. The CDR3 region has the DNA TGTGCCAGCAGTTACGGGACAAACACAGATACGCAGTATTTT.

This sequence joins TRBV7-8 and TRBJ1-2; weak D call: TRBD1 (5 bases). Trimming took off 4 bases at V and 3 bases at J, with 15 bases between the two ends. The CDR3 extends over 15 amino acids. Germline lookup yields CDR1 SGHVS and CDR2 FQNEAQ. This CDR3 reads CASSSPEGRDYGYTF. CDR3 bases: TGTGCCAGCAGCTCCCCAGAGGGGCGAGACTATGGCTACACCTTC. Complete variable domain (other parts from reference TRBV7-8 and TRBJ1-2): GAGVSQSPRYKVAKRGQDVALRCDPISGHVSLFWYQQALGQGPEFLTYFQNEAQLDKSGLPSDRFFAERPEGSVSTLKIQRTQQEDSAVYLCASSSPEGRDYGYTFGSGTRLTVV.

The chain has TRBV10-1 and TRBJ1-6; D gene uncertain. The CDR3 is 13 amino acids. Germline lookup yields CDR1 WNHNN and CDR2 SYGVQD (reference sequence). V was trimmed by 2 bases and J by 10 bases, leaving 9 bases between them. CDR3 DNA: TGCGCCAGCAGTGAGATATTGGAGTCACCCCTCCACTTT. This codes for CASSEILESPLHF.

V usage is TRBV5-1 and J usage is TRBJ1-2; D possibly corresponds to TRBD1 (6 bases). CDR3 length: 14 amino acids. Looked up from germline, CDR1 is SGHRS and CDR2 is YFSETQ. Trimming cost V 4 bases and J 4 bases, with 14 bases left between them. The CDR3 DNA reads as TGCGCCAGCAGCCCGAGGGGGACCCCCTATGGCTACACCTTC. This gives the protein CASSPRGTPYGYTF.

The chain joins TRBV6-1 to TRBJ2-7; weak D call: TRBD1 (5 bases). The CDR3 runs 11 residues. From germline, CDR1 is MNHNS and CDR2 SASEGT. Trimming shortened V by 6 bases and J by 7 bases, and 10 bases separated the two germline ends. The CDR3 DNA reads TGTGCCAGCAGGGAAAACAGGGAGCAGTACTTC. Its protein product is CASRENREQYF.